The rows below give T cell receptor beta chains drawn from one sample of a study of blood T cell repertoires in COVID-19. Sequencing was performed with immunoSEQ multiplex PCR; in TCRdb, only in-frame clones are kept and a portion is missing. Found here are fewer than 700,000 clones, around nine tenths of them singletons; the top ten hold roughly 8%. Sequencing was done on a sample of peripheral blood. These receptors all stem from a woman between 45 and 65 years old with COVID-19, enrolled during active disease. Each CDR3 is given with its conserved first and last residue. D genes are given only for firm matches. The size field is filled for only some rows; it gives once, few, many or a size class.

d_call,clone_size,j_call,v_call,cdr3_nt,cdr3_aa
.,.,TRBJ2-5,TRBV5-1,TGCGCCAGCAGCTTGCTAGAAGAGACCCAGTACTTC,CASSLLEETQYF
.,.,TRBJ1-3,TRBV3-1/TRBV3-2,TGTGCCAGCAGCCCTTACGACAGCAACTCTGGAAACACCATATATTTT,CASSPYDSNSGNTIYF
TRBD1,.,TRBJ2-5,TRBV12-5,TGTGCTAGTGGTTCATACAGGGGGGAAGAGACCCAGTACTTC,CASGSYRGEETQYF
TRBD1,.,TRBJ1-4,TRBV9,TGTGCCAGCAGTTATACAGGGGACGGGGGTGAAAAACTGTTTTTT,CASSYTGDGGEKLFF
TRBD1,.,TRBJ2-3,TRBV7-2,TGTGCCAGCATGCCGGACAGGGGAGAAGATACGCAGTATTTT,CASMPDRGEDTQYF
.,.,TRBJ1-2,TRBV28,TGTGCCAGCAGTTTTCGGGGGAACTATGGCTACACCTTC,CASSFRGNYGYTF
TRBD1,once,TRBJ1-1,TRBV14,TGTGCCAGCAGCCGCTTAAGGACAGGGGCGGGTATGAACACTGAAGCTTTCTTT,CASSRLRTGAGMNTEAFF
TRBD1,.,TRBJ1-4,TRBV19,TGTGCCAGTAGTATGACAGGGGGCCATCCTGTAACTAATGAAAAACTGTTTTTT,CASSMTGGHPVTNEKLFF
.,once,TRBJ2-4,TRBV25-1,TGTGCCAGCAGCGCGGCAGGGAAGTCCAAAAACATTCAGTACTTC,CASSAAGKSKNIQYF
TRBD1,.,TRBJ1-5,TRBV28,TGTGCCAGCGGGACAGGGAATCAGCCCCAGCATTTT,CASGTGNQPQHF
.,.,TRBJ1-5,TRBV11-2,TGTGCCAGCAGCTTAGATCGAAGGACACCCCGACATTTT,CASSLDRRTPRHF
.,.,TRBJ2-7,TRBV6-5,TGTGCCAGCAGTTACGCAGGGTTGGATGCCTACGAGCAGTACTTC,CASSYAGLDAYEQYF
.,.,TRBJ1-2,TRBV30,TGTGCCTCCAGGTCCTATGGCTACACCTTC,CASRSYGYTF
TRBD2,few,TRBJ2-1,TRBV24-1,TGTGCCACCAGTGGATCCGCGACTAGCGGGGGAGGAAATGAGCAGTTCTTC,CATSGSATSGGGNEQFF
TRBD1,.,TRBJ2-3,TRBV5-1,TGCGCCAGCAGCTTGGTTCCGGGACAGGGGTTGGCAGATACGCAGTATTTT,CASSLVPGQGLADTQYF
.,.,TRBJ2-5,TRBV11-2,TGTGCCAGCAGCCACGATCCTGGGGAGGAGACCCAGTACTTC,CASSHDPGEETQYF
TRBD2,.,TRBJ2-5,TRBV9,TGTGCCAGCAGCGCTAGCGGGGGGGCGTTAGAGACCCAGTACTTC,CASSASGGALETQYF
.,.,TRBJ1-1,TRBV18,TGTGCCAGCTCACCGGTATCCACAGAAGCTTTCTTT,CASSPVSTEAFF
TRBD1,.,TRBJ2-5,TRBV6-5,TGTGCCAGCAGTTACGGTACAGGGGGTGGGGGAGAGACCCAGTACTTC,CASSYGTGGGGETQYF
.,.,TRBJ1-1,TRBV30,TGTGCCTGGATTCCCGGACAGAACACTGAAGCTTTCTTT,CAWIPGQNTEAFF
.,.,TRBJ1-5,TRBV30,TGTGCCTGGAGCGGGGGGGGCCCCTATCAGCCCCAGCATTTT,CAWSGGGPYQPQHF
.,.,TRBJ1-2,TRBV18,TGTGCCAGCTCACCCTTGGGGGCGCCTGGTGGCTATGGCTACACCTTC,CASSPLGAPGGYGYTF
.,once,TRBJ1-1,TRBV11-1,TGTGCCAGCAGCTTAGAGCGGGGATTGAACACTGAAGCTTTCTTT,CASSLERGLNTEAFF
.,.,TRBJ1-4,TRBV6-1,TGTGCCAGCAGTGAAGTGCCGGCGGTAGAGGAAAAACTGTTTTTT,CASSEVPAVEEKLFF
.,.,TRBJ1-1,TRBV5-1,TGCGCCAGCAGCCTCTCAGGGGATATCAACACTGAAGCTTTCTTT,CASSLSGDINTEAFF
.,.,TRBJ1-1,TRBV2,TGTGCCATCGGGGGGAACACTGAAGCTTTCTTT,CAIGGNTEAFF
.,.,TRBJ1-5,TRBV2,TGTGCCAGCAGTGAGCACGGTCCACTCTATAGCAATCAGCCCCAGCATTTT,CASSEHGPLYSNQPQHF
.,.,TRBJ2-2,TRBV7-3,TGTGCCAGCAGCTTAATGGGCTACGGGGAGCTGTTTTTT,CASSLMGYGELFF